This is a list of T cell receptor beta chains from one sample in a study of blood T cell repertoires in COVID-19. Using immunoSEQ multiplex PCR, the repertoire was profiled, and TCRdb retains in-frame clones only, with some absent. The sample lists 150,000 to 180,000 clones; 91% were seen once. The sequencing input was peripheral blood. The source is a man over 45 with acute or convalescent COVID-19. Both conserved end residues are part of each CDR3. A D gene is named only where the DNA matches it firmly. A clone size is listed for some rows: how often the clone was seen (once, few, many), or a class if it is expanded.

clone_size,v_call,d_call,j_call,cdr3_aa,cdr3_nt
.,TRBV9,TRBD1,TRBJ1-2,CASSEGDRSPPPNGYTF,TGTGCCAGCAGCGAGGGGGACAGGTCCCCCCCTCCAAACGGCTACACCTTC
.,TRBV6-2/TRBV6-3,TRBD2,TRBJ2-1,CASSPGTRDNEQFF,TGTGCCAGCAGCCCCGGGACTAGGGACAATGAGCAGTTCTTC
.,TRBV5-1,TRBD1,TRBJ1-2,CASSSGTGNYGYTF,TGCGCCAGCAGCTCTGGGACAGGGAACTATGGCTACACCTTC
.,TRBV9,.,TRBJ2-2,CASSARTDTGELFF,TGTGCCAGCAGCGCCCGGACAGATACCGGGGAGCTGTTTTTT
.,TRBV29-1,.,TRBJ2-5,CSVEGLKNKETQYF,TGCAGCGTTGAAGGGCTCAAGAACAAAGAGACCCAGTACTTC
.,TRBV7-9,TRBD1,TRBJ1-4,CASSLTGANEKLFF,TGTGCCAGCAGCTTGACAGGGGCGAATGAAAAACTGTTTTTT
.,TRBV18,TRBD2,TRBJ2-1,CASSLGLAGEGPYNEQFF,TGTGCCAGCTCTCTTGGACTAGCGGGAGAGGGGCCCTACAATGAGCAGTTCTTC
.,TRBV13,TRBD2,TRBJ2-1,CASSSETSGNQYNEQFF,TGTGCCAGCAGCTCAGAAACTAGCGGAAACCAATACAATGAGCAGTTCTTC
.,TRBV6-6,TRBD1,TRBJ1-2,CASSYDDRVYGYTF,TGTGCCAGCAGTTACGACGACAGGGTCTATGGCTACACCTTC
.,TRBV10-3,TRBD1,TRBJ1-2,CAISSDRGNYGYTF,TGTGCCATCAGTTCGGACAGGGGAAACTATGGCTACACCTTC
few,TRBV10-3,.,TRBJ1-1,CAISELQGNTEAFF,TGTGCCATCAGTGAGTTACAGGGGAACACTGAAGCTTTCTTT
.,TRBV4-2,TRBD2,TRBJ2-3,CASSQDFVAGGTDTQYF,TGTGCCAGCAGCCAAGATTTTGTCGCGGGAGGGACGGATACGCAGTATTTT
.,TRBV18,.,TRBJ2-1,CASSLPRDSSSYNEQFF,TGTGCCAGCTCATTGCCACGTGACTCCAGCTCCTACAATGAGCAGTTCTTC
.,TRBV19,TRBD1,TRBJ1-4,CASMRGQGNEKLFF,TGTGCCAGTATGCGGGGACAGGGGAATGAAAAACTGTTTTTT
.,TRBV7-2,.,TRBJ1-6,CASSPQKSRGRNSPLHF,TGTGCCAGCAGCCCCCAAAAGAGCCGAGGGAGGAATTCACCCCTCCACTTT
many,TRBV18,TRBD1,TRBJ2-7,CASSPLGQGVSYEQYF,TGTGCCAGCTCACCACTGGGACAGGGGGTCTCCTACGAGCAGTACTTC
.,TRBV2,.,TRBJ1-5,CASSLSSGRSSNQPQHF,TGTGCCAGCAGTTTAAGTTCAGGGAGGTCGAGCAATCAGCCCCAGCATTTT
.,TRBV2,TRBD1,TRBJ1-2,CASSEAQGAAGYTF,TGTGCCAGCAGTGAAGCGCAGGGGGCGGCTGGCTACACCTTC
.,TRBV2,.,TRBJ2-7,CASSAGNEQYF,TGTGCCAGCAGTGCGGGGAACGAGCAGTACTTC
.,TRBV6-5,.,TRBJ1-5,CASSAGEGQPQHF,TGTGCCAGCAGCGCAGGGGAGGGTCAGCCCCAGCATTTT
.,TRBV19,.,TRBJ2-1,CASSMAGNNEQFF,TGTGCCAGTAGTATGGCGGGGAACAATGAGCAGTTCTTC
.,TRBV27,TRBD2,TRBJ2-3,CASSLGGLAGVSRTDTQYF,TGTGCCAGCAGTTTAGGGGGACTAGCGGGAGTAAGTAGAACAGATACGCAGTATTTT
.,TRBV7-2,.,TRBJ1-5,CASSFVRDNNQPQHF,TGTGCCAGCAGCTTTGTCCGGGACAACAATCAGCCCCAGCATTTT
few,TRBV19,TRBD1,TRBJ1-1,CASTPGTGRSTEAFF,TGTGCCAGTACCCCCGGGACAGGGAGGTCCACTGAAGCTTTCTTT
.,TRBV6-9,.,TRBJ2-2,CASSSLRSGELFF,TGTGCCAGCAGTTCCCTCCGGTCCGGGGAGCTGTTTTTT
.,TRBV28,TRBD1,TRBJ1-1,CASRPGQGAMKAFF,TGTGCCAGCAGACCCGGACAGGGGGCGATGAAAGCTTTCTTT
.,TRBV7-2,.,TRBJ2-2,CASSLAGFTGELFF,TGTGCCAGCAGCTTAGCCGGGTTTACCGGGGAGCTGTTTTTT
.,TRBV30,.,TRBJ1-4,CAWSVQYDNYLFF,TGTGCCTGGAGTGTACAATATGATAACTACCTGTTTTTT
.,TRBV4-2,.,TRBJ1-1,CASSHYDRNTEAFF,TGTGCCAGCAGCCACTATGACAGAAACACTGAAGCTTTCTTT
.,TRBV29-1,.,TRBJ1-1,CSVCVSWGAEAFF,TGCAGCGTTTGCGTGTCTTGGGGGGCTGAAGCTTTCTTT
.,TRBV12-3/TRBV12-4,.,TRBJ1-6,CASTGPSGRTLHF,TGTGCCAGCACGGGACCCTCCGGGAGAACCCTCCACTTT
.,TRBV29-1,.,TRBJ1-1,CSVPQGRNTEAFF,TGCAGCGTTCCTCAGGGTCGGAATACTGAAGCTTTCTTT
.,TRBV7-3,TRBD1,TRBJ1-6,CASSRTGDNSPLHF,TGTGCCAGCAGCAGGACAGGGGATAATTCACCCCTCCACTTT
once,TRBV3-1/TRBV3-2,.,TRBJ1-5,CASSQAGGNQPQHF,TGTGCCAGCAGCCAAGCGGGAGGTAATCAGCCCCAGCATTTT
.,TRBV28,TRBD1,TRBJ1-2,CASSLMAGTEGNGYTF,TGTGCCAGCAGTTTGATGGCCGGGACAGAGGGTAATGGCTACACCTTC
.,TRBV19,.,TRBJ2-5,CASSEQIRETQYF,TGTGCCAGTAGTGAACAGATTAGGGAGACCCAGTACTTC
.,TRBV28,TRBD2,TRBJ2-1,CASSLLLAGAYEQFF,TGTGCCAGCAGTTTACTCCTAGCGGGAGCGTATGAGCAGTTCTTC
few,TRBV7-9,.,TRBJ1-1,CASSETAPGQGSEAFF,TGTGCCAGCAGCGAGACAGCTCCGGGTCAGGGGTCCGAAGCTTTCTTT
.,TRBV5-4,.,TRBJ1-1,CASSPTRNTEAFF,TGTGCCAGCAGCCCGACTAGGAACACTGAAGCTTTCTTT
.,TRBV9,TRBD1,TRBJ2-4,CASSDRDSKNIQYF,TGTGCCAGCAGCGACCGGGACAGCAAAAACATTCAGTACTTC
.,TRBV11-2,.,TRBJ2-3,CASSSLTDTQYF,TGTGCCAGCAGCTCTCTCACAGATACGCAGTATTTT
.,TRBV5-1,.,TRBJ2-5,CASSLAPAGEQETQYF,TGCGCCAGCAGCTTGGCTCCGGCCGGGGAACAAGAGACCCAGTACTTC
.,TRBV18,TRBD2,TRBJ2-3,CASSPGGGTDTQYF,TGTGCCAGCTCACCAGGGGGGGGAACAGATACGCAGTATTTT
.,TRBV18,TRBD1,TRBJ2-7,CASSLSQTGTGAGEQYF,TGTGCCAGCTCCCTATCTCAGACCGGGACAGGTGCGGGCGAGCAGTACTTC
.,TRBV2,.,TRBJ2-3,CASSPQGPTDTQYF,TGTGCCAGCAGCCCACAGGGACCCACAGATACGCAGTATTTT
.,TRBV6-6,.,TRBJ2-4,CATRRDSQAKNIQYF,TGTGCCACCAGGCGGGACAGTCAAGCCAAAAACATTCAGTACTTC
.,TRBV7-2,TRBD1,TRBJ2-5,CASSIDRAETQYF,TGTGCCAGCAGCATCGACAGGGCCGAGACCCAGTACTTC
.,TRBV28,.,TRBJ2-1,CATGGRNEQFF,TGTGCCACCGGGGGGCGGAATGAGCAGTTCTTC
.,TRBV28,TRBD1,TRBJ2-2,CASSFMDRSSGELFF,TGTGCCAGCAGTTTTATGGACAGGTCATCCGGGGAGCTGTTTTTT